These T cell receptor beta chains were read from a single sample in a study of beta chain features in type 1 diabetes. Repertoires were generated with immunoSEQ multiplex PCR, while TCRdb's copy carries only in-frame clones and drops some. The repertoire holds more than 550,000 clones, with about an eighth as singletons. The sequenced sample was naive CD4+ T cells from blood. These receptor sequences come from a man younger than 35 with type 1 diabetes. Both conserved end residues are part of each CDR3. The D gene is left open where the match is weak. Clone size is not always given. Where it is, it says once, few, many or a class for expanded clones.

NA,TRBD2,TRBJ2-1,TRBV30,CAFLSGASYNEQFF,TGTGCCTTTTTAAGCGGGGCCTCCTACAATGAGCAGTTCTTC
NA,NA,TRBJ2-7,TRBV30,CAWSIVKTSKSYF,TGTGCCTGGAGCATCGTTAAGACCTCGAAATCCTACTTC
NA,NA,TRBJ2-3,TRBV10-2,CASSTRDTQYF,TGCGCCAGCAGTACCAGGGATACGCAGTATTTT
NA,NA,TRBJ2-1,TRBV6-5,CASSPRDRSYNEQFF,TGTGCCAGCAGTCCCCGGGACCGCTCCTACAATGAGCAGTTCTTC
NA,TRBD2,TRBJ2-7,TRBV7-2,CASSSGGNYEQYF,TGTGCCAGCAGCTCGGGGGGGAATTACGAGCAGTACTTC
few,NA,TRBJ2-7,TRBV9,CASSVGVKGNEQYF,TGTGCCAGCAGCGTAGGGGTTAAGGGCAACGAGCAGTACTTC
NA,NA,TRBJ2-2,TRBV30,CAWRGNTGELFF,TGTGCCTGGAGAGGGAACACCGGGGAGCTGTTTTTT
NA,NA,TRBJ2-3,TRBV5-4,CASSPGSQGPDTQYF,TGTGCCAGCAGCCCCGGGTCACAGGGCCCCGATACGCAGTATTTT
few,TRBD2,TRBJ2-3,TRBV7-9,CASSLATGTSGHTDTQYF,TGTGCCAGCAGCTTAGCTACCGGGACTAGCGGACACACAGATACGCAGTATTTT
NA,NA,TRBJ1-1,TRBV2,CASSEPGNTEAFF,TGTGCCAGCAGTGAACCAGGCAACACTGAAGCTTTCTTT
few,NA,TRBJ1-5,TRBV7-2,CASSLIFGNQPQHF,TGTGCCAGCAGCTTGATCTTTGGCAATCAGCCCCAGCATTTT
NA,NA,TRBJ2-2,TRBV6-6,CASTPWTGTGELFF,TGTGCCAGCACCCCTTGGACGGGCACCGGGGAGCTGTTTTTT
NA,NA,TRBJ1-5,TRBV15,CATSRDYGPQHF,TGTGCCACCAGCAGGGATTATGGGCCCCAGCATTTT
few,TRBD2,TRBJ2-6,TRBV2,CATGLAGSSSGANVLTF,TGTGCCACGGGACTAGCGGGCTCGAGCTCTGGGGCCAACGTCCTGACTTTC
few,TRBD1,TRBJ2-3,TRBV6-4,CASSSQGAADTQYF,TGTGCCAGCAGCTCTCAGGGGGCCGCAGATACGCAGTATTTT
few,NA,TRBJ2-5,TRBV19,CASSDRVQETQYF,TGTGCCAGTTCGGACCGAGTCCAAGAGACCCAGTACTTC
few,NA,TRBJ1-1,TRBV11-2,CASSLKTGPAFF,TGTGCCAGCAGCTTAAAGACCGGCCCCGCTTTCTTT
few,NA,TRBJ1-1,TRBV6-5,CASKEPTGGKTEAFF,TGTGCCAGCAAAGAACCTACGGGGGGAAAAACTGAAGCTTTCTTT
NA,TRBD2,TRBJ2-3,TRBV27,CASSWGTSGRDTQYF,TGTGCCAGCAGTTGGGGGACTAGCGGGAGAGATACGCAGTATTTT
NA,TRBD2,TRBJ2-3,TRBV9,CASSVAVGGDTQYF,TGTGCCAGCAGCGTAGCAGTGGGAGGGGATACGCAGTATTTT
NA,TRBD1,TRBJ1-2,TRBV25-1,CASSPLGDRDLGYTF,TGTGCCAGCAGTCCTCTTGGGGACAGGGATCTTGGCTACACCTTC
NA,TRBD2,TRBJ2-2,TRBV4-2,CASSPTAGTSGGRNTGELFF,TGTGCCAGCAGCCCGACGGCCGGGACTAGCGGGGGCCGGAACACCGGGGAGCTGTTTTTT
NA,TRBD2,TRBJ2-1,TRBV7-2,CASREPGLAGNEQFF,TGTGCCAGCAGGGAACCGGGACTAGCGGGTAATGAGCAGTTCTTC
many,TRBD2,TRBJ2-1,TRBV28,CAARRGGEQFF,TGTGCCGCCCGCCGCGGGGGTGAGCAGTTCTTC
NA,TRBD1,TRBJ2-3,TRBV7-2,CASSLAGQGTDTQYF,TGTGCCAGCAGCTTAGCGGGACAGGGCACAGATACGCAGTATTTT
few,NA,TRBJ2-5,TRBV12-5,CASGLGGGETQYF,TGTGCTAGTGGTTTGGGGGGAGGAGAGACCCAGTACTTC
NA,TRBD1,TRBJ1-1,TRBV30,CAWDRVADTEAFF,TGTGCCTGGGACAGGGTAGCGGACACTGAAGCTTTCTTT
NA,NA,TRBJ1-4,TRBV15,CATSRGGQGSGQLFF,TGTGCCACCAGCAGAGGAGGGCAGGGTTCTGGACAACTGTTTTTT
NA,NA,TRBJ1-2,TRBV25-1,CASSEGDYGYTF,TGTGCCAGCAGTGAAGGCGACTATGGCTACACCTTC
NA,NA,TRBJ2-1,TRBV6-1,CASSEAGYPYRGEQFF,TGTGCCAGCAGTGAAGCAGGATACCCATATCGTGGTGAGCAGTTCTTC
few,TRBD2,TRBJ2-1,TRBV10-3,CAISEGLAGEREQFF,TGTGCCATCAGTGAAGGACTAGCGGGAGAACGGGAGCAGTTCTTC
NA,NA,TRBJ2-7,TRBV29-1,CSVPGHPGTEQYF,TGCAGCGTTCCGGGACACCCAGGAACCGAGCAGTACTTC
few,NA,TRBJ1-6,TRBV30,CAWSVAGSEGESPLHF,TGTGCCTGGAGTGTAGCAGGGTCCGAAGGCGAATCACCCCTCCACTTT
NA,NA,TRBJ2-1,TRBV9,CASSSRETEQFF,TGTGCCAGCAGCTCTAGGGAAACTGAGCAGTTCTTC
few,TRBD1,TRBJ1-5,TRBV2,CASSGEGASGQPQHF,TGTGCCAGCAGTGGGGAGGGGGCAAGCGGGCAGCCCCAGCATTTT
NA,TRBD1,TRBJ1-1,TRBV15,CATSRGQGMNTEAFF,TGTGCCACCAGCAGGGGACAGGGCATGAACACTGAAGCTTTCTTT
few,NA,TRBJ2-5,TRBV2,CASGSSGRETQYF,TGTGCCAGTGGATCGAGCGGGCGGGAGACCCAGTACTTC
NA,TRBD1,TRBJ2-5,TRBV27,CASSPIQGTQETQYF,TGTGCCAGCAGTCCCATACAGGGGACCCAAGAGACCCAGTACTTC
NA,TRBD2,TRBJ2-1,TRBV5-1,CASSLGLAGGLGNEQFF,TGCGCCAGCAGCTTGGGACTAGCGGGAGGTTTGGGGAATGAGCAGTTCTTC
NA,NA,TRBJ1-1,TRBV28,CASRREGWVTEAFF,TGTGCCAGCAGAAGAGAGGGTTGGGTGACTGAAGCTTTCTTT
few,TRBD2,TRBJ2-7,TRBV30,CAWIPGLAVRIDEQYF,TGTGCCTGGATCCCGGGACTAGCGGTGAGAATAGACGAGCAGTACTTC
NA,NA,TRBJ2-1,TRBV2,CASSGGAGRGNNEQFF,TGTGCCAGCAGCGGCGGGGCAGGCCGCGGCAACAATGAGCAGTTCTTC
few,NA,TRBJ2-5,TRBV23-1,CASSQFKETQYF,TGCGCCAGCAGTCAATTCAAAGAGACCCAGTACTTC